This TCR beta chain is from a study of blood T cell dynamics during melanoma immunotherapy (dated by TCRdb to about 2020). For the wider study: Patients with metastatic melanoma were treated with first-line pembrolizumab or nivolumab plus ipilimumab as standard of care in the United Kingdom. The training cohort consisted of consecutive patients, while an additional independent group of patients from the same centre was pooled to form an external validation set. Peripheral T cell receptor repertoires of metastatic melanoma patients were profiled before and after one cycle of checkpoint inhibitor therapy to find early correlates of response. What the work shows at the level of the full study, not this receptor alone: A bifurcated reorganization of the PBMC repertoire at W3, with increased clonality or increased diversity, was observed in patients who later achieved disease control, unlike in progressors. The relatively small sample size was acknowledged as something that could potentially limit how far the results can be generalized. Whether the T cell clones behind the repertoire changes were melanoma-specific or instead reflected general immune activation was something the study could not determine.

A fixed 350 ng of DNA was loaded for every bulk PBMC sample. TCR beta CDR3 sequences were amplified from genomic DNA using the immunoSEQ TCRb Assay kit according to manufacturer instructions. The KAPA Library Quantification Kit for Illumina platforms was used to quantify pooled libraries by qPCR. Sequencing of the pooled libraries was done on an Illumina NextSeq 500, with clustering at roughly 0.55-1.2 pM. From the authors' description of their analysis: The TCR data were analyzed using immunoSEQ ANALYZER and the R LymphoSeq package. A rearrangement efficiency score was calculated as productive divided by the sum of productive and non-productive CDR3 sequences. Clonality was measured with the Gini coefficient and diversity with the Renyi index at alpha=1, and both measures were compared pairwise between timepoints within each patient. Clonal relatedness, based on an edit distance of 3, and repertoire similarity, based on the Bhattacharyya coefficient, were both computed in LymphoSeq. To classify response, a linear discriminant analysis based on week-3 changes in clonality and diversity was built using the R MASS and caret packages. Not all clones reach the TCRdb copy of this immuneACCESS table, which keeps in-frame sequences only. Checked studies attribute under half of the gap to unresolved V genes and leave the rest unexplained. V and J calls and clone size are copied from that table; D and trimming were computed from the DNA. The sample table lists about 10,000 clones, about nine tenths of them with a count of one. The ten largest clones take up around 10% of the sample.

V is reduced by 8 bases and J by 4 bases, leaving a spacing of 14 bases between them. The cysteine opens and the phenylalanine closes a CDR3 of 13 amino acids. This entry keeps only the CDR3 DNA: 39 bases, framed from base 1. Via the germline V gene, CDR1 is SGHTA and CDR2 FQGTGA. A note on this clone: There is no known antigen for this receptor. No base-level quality is on record; no much larger clone is a single base apart.

What this sample's time point label stands for: pre-treatment baseline. Blood was sampled before treatment (T0) and at week 3 (W3), after the first cycle of checkpoint blockade. Except for a couple of patients with rapid clinical progression, response was assessed 12 weeks after the first infusion by RECIST 1.1; disease control meant complete response, partial response or stable disease. Patients were excluded for prior systemic cancer treatment, concomitant immunosuppressant therapy or synchronous other active malignancies. Bulk PBMC and plasma cell-free DNA were both sequenced for TCR beta so that circulating cells and T cell turnover could be tracked. Lymphoprep and SepMate tubes were used to isolate PBMC from blood, and red cell lysis was then performed. QIAamp DNA Blood Mini kits were used to extract DNA from both PBMC and sorted T cell subsets.

This TCR was recovered from a human donor with melanoma. The V and J genes are TRBV7-3 and TRBJ1-2, and perhaps TRBD1 as D gene, on 6 matching bases. The source was blood, collected from a patient treated with checkpoint blockade. The DNA reads TGTGCCAGCGCCAAACAGGGCGGCTATGGCTACACCTTC. Its translation is CASAKQGGYGYTF. With the rest looked up from the reference TRBV7-3 and TRBJ1-2 genes rather than sequenced, the full variable domain is GAGVSQTPSNKVTEKGKYVELRCDPISGHTALYWYRQSLGQGPEFLIYFQGTGAADDSGLPNDRFFAVRPEGSVSTLKIQRTERGDSAVYLCASAKQGGYGYTFGSGTRLTVV.